The T cell receptor beta chain described here comes from a study of yellow fever vaccine responses in identical twins. The CDR3 runs 14 residues. Germline CDR1 and CDR2: SGHRS and YFSETQ. Trimming at V came to 4 bases and at J to 2 bases, leaving 5 bases not matched to a gene. TCRdb ran MiXCR on the RT-PCR reads and lists one entry per CDR3 protein. The sample has just under 3,500 distinct CDR3 sequences, about 84% seen once; the top ten hold 2.5% to 3.5%. This rearrangement joins TRBV5-1 to TRBJ2-7, with 8 bases that match TRBD1. The source of this sequence is a woman between 18 and 30 years old who received the yellow fever vaccine. The sample was T cells from blood (PBMCs), unsorted or a sorted subset (not recorded which), taken before or after yellow fever vaccination (not recorded which). The CDR3 is CASSNRDRTYEQYF. The CDR3, as DNA: TGCGCCAGCAGCAACCGGGACAGGACCTACGAGCAGTACTTC.